The clone carrying this TCR beta chain has a handful of counts. Original processing notes: By means of reference gene primer amplification, nucleated cell counts were estimated. Assay: immunoSEQ multiplex PCR; the TCRdb copy retains only in-frame clones and omits some. V, J and clone size derive from that table, while D and trimming were established from the DNA sequence. The sample consists of nearly 200,000 clones, about 85% of them appearing once. This sample was included in a study of blood T cell repertoires in COVID-19. Across the whole study: Some COVID-19 samples were acute and others convalescent; all came from the United States, Italy and Spain.

CDR3 size: 10 residues. The V and J ends lost 5 bases and 6 bases respectively, with 5 bases between them. Per the germline V gene, CDR1 is DFQATT and CDR2 is SNEGSKA (reference sequence). In Seattle, patients joined the study during active infection and were tracked longitudinally. This TCR was recovered from a man in his sixties with COVID-19, enrolled during active disease. V is TRBV20-1 and J is TRBJ2-1; D call uncertain. Sequencing used peripheral blood. The CDR3 coding sequence is TGCAGTGCTTATAGCAATGAGCAGTTCTTC. It yields the protein CSAYSNEQFF.